The 30 T cell receptor beta chains in this list originate from one sample, sequenced in a study of T cell responses to AZD1222 COVID-19 vaccine. Generated by immunoSEQ multiplex PCR, the TCRdb table keeps only in-frame clones and is missing some. The table includes tens of thousands of clones, approximately 86% detected once. The material was peripheral blood, obtained 28 days after the second AZD1222 dose. Source of these receptors: an adult who received the AZD1222 COVID-19 vaccine.

The rearrangement uses TRBV2 and TRBJ2-7; 12 bases fit TRBD2. CDR1 SNHLY and CDR2 FYNNEI come from the germline V gene. J lost 8 bases, V lost 8 bases, and 10 bases had no gene match. This CDR3 spans 14 amino acids. This CDR3 reads CASDRLAGDQKQYF. The CDR3 coding sequence is TGTGCCAGCGACCGACTAGCGGGAGATCAAAAGCAGTACTTC.

The chain employs TRBV19 and TRBJ2-1; 12 positions agree with TRBD2. CDR3 size: 14 residues. CDR1 is LNHDA, CDR2 SQIVND, per germline (reference sequence). The junction had 0 bases not matched to a gene; V was cut back by 5 bases and J by 4 bases. This CDR3 reads CASSLAGGYNEQFF. Here the CDR3 DNA reads TGTGCCAGTAGTCTAGCGGGAGGGTACAATGAGCAGTTCTTC.

The chain has TRBV11-3 and TRBJ2-1; no clear D gene. This CDR3 is built from 13 residues. The V and J ends lost 5 bases and 1 base respectively, with 6 bases between them. From germline, CDR1 is SGHNT and CDR2 YENEEA. Written as DNA, the CDR3 is TGTGCCAGCAGCCGAGCGTCCTACAATGAGCAGTTCTTC. As protein: CASSRASYNEQFF.

This clone was seen only once. The rearrangement joins TRBV7-6 to TRBJ2-6; D remains unclear. The CDR3 covers 16 residues. The germline V gene has CDR1 SGHVS and CDR2 FNYEAQ. V was cut by 6 bases and J by 0 bases, with 12 bases left in between. The CDR3 bases are TGTGCCAGCAGTTTTACCAGTGCCTCTGGGGCCAACGTCCTGACTTTC. Translating gives CASSFTSASGANVLTF. Based on the CDR3 plus reference TRBV7-6 and TRBJ2-6, the full variable domain is GAGVSQSPRYKVTKRGQDVALRCDPISGHVSLYWYRQALGQGPEFLTYFNYEAQQDKSGLPNDRFSAERPEGSISTLTIQRTEQRDSAMYRCASSFTSASGANVLTFGAGSRLTVL.

The rearrangement joins TRBV19 to TRBJ1-5; 7 nucleotides agree with TRBD1. Germline V CDR1 and CDR2: LNHDA, SQIVND (reference sequence). Trimming removed 3 bases from V and 6 bases from J; junction bases left unmatched: 8. The CDR3 spans 15 residues. The CDR3 bases are TGTGCCAGTAGTATCCACGGACAGGACGTTCAGCCCCAGCATTTT. Amino acids: CASSIHGQDVQPQHF.

This chain's CDR3 is CASAPGAGANVLTF. The CDR3 nucleotides are TGCGCCAGCGCTCCAGGGGCTGGGGCCAACGTCCTGACTTTC. The chain combines TRBV5-1 with TRBJ2-6; D might be TRBD1 (6 bases). V lost 7 bases and J 2 bases, leaving 10 bases between the germline ends. The CDR3 sequence is 14 residues long. Germline assignment: CDR1 SGHRS and CDR2 YFSETQ.

The chain recombines TRBV5-6 with TRBJ2-6, with D possibly TRBD2 on 5 matching bases. Trimming removed 2 bases at V and 0 bases at J, with 12 bases between. The length of the CDR3 is 17 residues. Looked up from germline, CDR1 is SGHDT and CDR2 is YYEEEE. CDR3 nucleotide sequence: TGTGCCAGCAGCTTCCGGGGAATAGGCTCTGGGGCCAACGTCCTGACTTTC. It codes for CASSFRGIGSGANVLTF. Combining the CDR3 with reference TRBV5-6 and TRBJ2-6 gives the whole variable domain DAGVTQSPTHLIKTRGQQVTLRCSPKSGHDTVSWYQQALGQGPQFIFQYYEEEERQRGNFPDRFSGHQFPNYSSELNVNALLLGDSALYLCASSFRGIGSGANVLTFGAGSRLTVL.

A remark on this clone: Other nucleotide sequences in the sample specify the same CDR3. This sequence joins TRBV5-1 and TRBJ1-1, with D unresolved. The CDR3 runs to 13 residues. Trimming cost V 0 bases and J 5 bases, with 8 bases left between them. Germline lookup yields CDR1 SGHRS and CDR2 YFSETQ. CDR3 protein: CASSLGPGTEAFF. The CDR3 nucleotides read TGCGCCAGCAGCTTGGGGCCTGGGACTGAAGCTTTCTTT.

The chain joins TRBV6-1 to TRBJ1-5, with no clear D. Germline V gene data show CDR1 as MNHNS and CDR2 as SASEGT. The CDR3 is 17 amino acids. V shed 3 bases and J shed 0 bases, with 15 bases lying between them. The CDR3 nucleotides are TGTGCCAGCAGTGATACCCCATCAGGTTATAGCAATCAGCCCCAGCATTTT. Amino acid sequence: CASSDTPSGYSNQPQHF.

The chain recombines TRBV29-1 with TRBJ1-4, with D perhaps matching TRBD1 (6 bases). The CDR3 runs to 16 residues. Trimming cost V 6 bases and J 5 bases, with 22 bases left between them. Germline-derived CDR1 and CDR2 are SQVTM and ANQGSEA. In DNA form, the CDR3 reads TGCAGCGTGGGGGGTGTCGGCAGGGGCGCAAATGAAAAACTGTTTTTT. It codes for CSVGGVGRGANEKLFF.

This clone was seen only a few times. The chain couples TRBV28 to TRBJ2-1; 13 bases are a match to TRBD2. This CDR3 contains 15 residues. Germline V CDR1 and CDR2: MDHEN, SYDVKM. Trimming took 4 bases from V and 9 from J; bases not matched to a gene: 6. The chain's CDR3 is CASSSGTSGKAEQFF. The DNA for the CDR3 is TGTGCCAGCAGTTCCGGGACTAGCGGGAAGGCTGAGCAGTTCTTC.

The rearrangement joins TRBV5-1 to TRBJ2-5, with D unclear. The germline CDR1 and CDR2 sequences are SGHRS and YFSETQ. CDR3 length: 11 residues. Trimming took 1 base from V and 5 from J, leaving 3 bases between them. The CDR3 sequence: CASSLLETQYF. The CDR3 region has the DNA TGCGCCAGCAGCTTGTTGGAGACCCAGTACTTC.

The chain carries TRBV30 and TRBJ2-7, with D perhaps TRBD2 (6 bases). The CDR3 covers 15 residues. With 0 bases removed from V and 2 bases from J, the gap between germline ends came to 14 bases. Germline loops: CDR1 GTSNPN, CDR2 SVGIG (reference sequence). CDR3: CAWSVSRGTPYEQYF. The CDR3 DNA follows: TGTGCCTGGAGTGTAAGTCGGGGGACCCCCTACGAGCAGTACTTC.

The chain joins TRBV20-1 to TRBJ2-5; the D is unclear. The CDR3 sequence is 11 residues long. Trimming pared 6 bases from V and 1 base from J, leaving 6 bases between. Per germline, CDR1 DFQATT and CDR2 SNEGSKA (reference sequence). The CDR3 sequence: CSATGQETQYF. For the CDR3, the DNA is TGCAGTGCAACGGGCCAAGAGACCCAGTACTTC.

The chain is built from TRBV28 and TRBJ2-1; 8 bases agree with TRBD1. Germline values: CDR1 MDHEN, CDR2 SYDVKM. The CDR3 spans 11 residues. The V gene end was trimmed by 6 bases and the J gene end by 15 bases; junction bases not matched to a gene: 7. CDR3 DNA sequence: TGTGCCAGCAGCAAAGACAGGGGTACGTTCTTC. Encoded protein: CASSKDRGTFF.

This chain joins TRBV29-1 and TRBJ2-3; 8 nucleotides match TRBD2. The CDR3 totals 15 residues. From germline, CDR1 is SQVTM and CDR2 ANQGSEA. Losses at the gene ends were 4 bases for V and 6 bases for J; bases not matched to a gene: 12. CDR3 sequence: CSVGAGVSVGDTQYF. In nucleotides, the CDR3 is TGCAGCGTTGGAGCGGGGGTTAGCGTAGGGGATACGCAGTATTTT.

A single count supports this clone. This chain uses TRBV2 with TRBJ1-5, with D tentatively TRBD1 (5 bases). V lost 4 bases and J 1 base, leaving 11 bases between the germline ends. The V gene's germline CDR1 is SNHLY and CDR2 FYNNEI. This CDR3 comprises 15 residues. CDR3 coding DNA: TGTGCCAGCAGTGGGGGGGGACCGAGCAATCAGCCCCAGCATTTT. It encodes CASSGGGPSNQPQHF.

The CDR3 is CASRDRSYYGYTF. CDR3 DNA: TGTGCCAGCAGAGACAGATCTTACTATGGCTACACCTTC. The rearrangement links TRBV27 to TRBJ1-2; D perhaps matches TRBD1 (5 bases). The CDR3 runs to 13 residues. Trimming took off 6 bases at V and 3 bases at J, with 11 bases between the two ends. Germline V CDR1 and CDR2: MNHEY, SMNVEV (reference sequence).

The count of this clone is one. The chain couples TRBV5-1 to TRBJ1-3; no clear D gene. Trimming removed 0 bases at V and 4 bases at J, with 5 bases between. The CDR3 is made up of 13 amino acids. Germline V gene lookup returns CDR1 SGHRS and CDR2 YFSETQ. CDR3 sequence (DNA): TGCGCCAGCAGCTTGGGCCCCGGAAACACCATATATTTT. Protein: CASSLGPGNTIYF.

This clone was counted a few times. The rearrangement links TRBV29-1 to TRBJ1-1; D remains unclear. Germline V gene lookup returns CDR1 SQVTM and CDR2 ANQGSEA. The CDR3 totals 12 residues. The V and J ends lost 5 bases and 7 bases respectively, with 14 bases between them. DNA for the CDR3: TGCAGCGTTATTCTTTCCCGGTATGAAGCTTTCTTT. It yields the protein CSVILSRYEAFF.

The chain is built from TRBV7-9 and TRBJ2-7; 11 bases match TRBD2. CDR3 length equals 16 residues. The V segment lost 5 bases and the J segment 5 bases; nucleotides outside the gene matches: 11. Germline V gene data show CDR1 as SEHNR and CDR2 as FQNEAQ (reference sequence). The CDR3 nucleotides read TGTGCCAGCAGCGTTAGCGGGAGGGAGCAGAGGAACGAGCAGTACTTC. Protein product: CASSVSGREQRNEQYF.

The rearrangement links TRBV11-2 to TRBJ1-1; possibly TRBD1 for D (5 bases). V gave up 6 bases and J gave up 0 bases, with 20 bases separating them. This CDR3 region has 17 residues. Germline values: CDR1 SGHAT, CDR2 FQNNGV. CDR3 in DNA: TGTGCCAGCAGTTCGCCGGGGGGAGGTGGAATGAACACTGAAGCTTTCTTT. This gives the protein CASSSPGGGGMNTEAFF.

This chain's CDR3 is CATVDQRTTEAFF. Written as DNA, the CDR3 is TGTGCCACCGTGGACCAACGAACCACTGAAGCTTTCTTT. J is TRBJ1-1 and V is TRBV28, with D unclear. CDR1 is MDHEN and CDR2 is SYDVKM in the germline V gene. The CDR3 runs 13 residues. Trimming pared 10 bases from V and 4 bases from J, leaving 16 bases between.

The J gene is TRBJ2-7, the V gene TRBV28, with 9 positions matching TRBD1. This CDR3 has 17 amino acids. CDR1 MDHEN and CDR2 SYDVKM come from the germline V gene. After removal of 3 bases from V and 2 bases from J, the junction contained 11 bases not matched to a gene. CDR3 sequence: CASSFLLGQGGTYEQYF. CDR3 nucleotide sequence: TGTGCCAGCAGTTTCCTGCTGGGACAGGGAGGGACCTACGAGCAGTACTTC.

J is TRBJ2-7 and V is TRBV5-1; 15 bases fit TRBD2. With V trimmed by 3 bases and J by 5 bases, 6 bases remained unmatched. Germline values: CDR1 SGHRS, CDR2 YFSETQ. CDR3 size: 16 residues. As DNA, the CDR3 is TGCGCCAGCAGCTCAGGACTAGCGGGAGGGATCCACGAGCAGTACTTC. Translation: CASSSGLAGGIHEQYF.

This clone has a single count. The chain recombines TRBV27 with TRBJ1-1; TRBD1 agrees at 8 bases. This CDR3 contains 14 residues. V shed 4 bases, J shed 5 bases, and the junction held 6 bases outside the gene matches. Germline values: CDR1 MNHEY, CDR2 SMNVEV (reference sequence). CDR3 residues: CASSSTGGRTEAFF. The CDR3, as DNA: TGTGCCAGCAGTTCCACAGGGGGGAGGACTGAAGCTTTCTTT.

In this sample, this clone turned up once. The rearrangement joins TRBV6-1 to TRBJ1-1, with no clear D. Trimming removed 1 base from V and 6 bases from J, with 6 bases in between. CDR3 size: 12 residues. The V gene's germline CDR1 is MNHNS and CDR2 SASEGT. CDR3 residues: CASSEGGSEAFF. As DNA, the CDR3 is TGTGCCAGCAGTGAAGGCGGATCTGAAGCTTTCTTT.

This clone occurred once. The genes are TRBV19 and TRBJ2-7; 7 positions match TRBD1. Trimming took 6 bases from V and 7 from J; bases not matched to a gene: 12. The CDR3 extends over 14 amino acids. The germline V gene has CDR1 LNHDA and CDR2 SQIVND (reference sequence). In DNA, the CDR3 is TGTGCCAGTAGGAAACAGGGGTCCACTACGGAGCAGTACTTC. Translation: CASRKQGSTTEQYF.

Concerning this clone: Other nucleotide sequences in the sample specify the same CDR3. The V call is TRBV28, the J call TRBJ1-2; D gene unclear. V was clipped by 5 bases and J by 2 bases, with 3 bases between them. CDR1 and CDR2 (germline): MDHEN, SYDVKM. The CDR3 is 11 amino acids. For the CDR3, the DNA is TGTGCCAGCAGTCTCAACTATGGCTACACCTTC. As protein: CASSLNYGYTF.

The chain has TRBV2 and TRBJ2-4, with TRBD2 identical over 12 bases. With 3 bases clipped from V and 4 bases from J, the junction kept 4 bases outside the gene matches. CDR1 and CDR2 from the germline V gene are SNHLY and FYNNEI. The CDR3 length is 16 residues. The CDR3 DNA follows: TGTGCCAGCAGTGACGGACTAGCGGGATGGAAAAACATTCAGTACTTC. The encoded protein is CASSDGLAGWKNIQYF.